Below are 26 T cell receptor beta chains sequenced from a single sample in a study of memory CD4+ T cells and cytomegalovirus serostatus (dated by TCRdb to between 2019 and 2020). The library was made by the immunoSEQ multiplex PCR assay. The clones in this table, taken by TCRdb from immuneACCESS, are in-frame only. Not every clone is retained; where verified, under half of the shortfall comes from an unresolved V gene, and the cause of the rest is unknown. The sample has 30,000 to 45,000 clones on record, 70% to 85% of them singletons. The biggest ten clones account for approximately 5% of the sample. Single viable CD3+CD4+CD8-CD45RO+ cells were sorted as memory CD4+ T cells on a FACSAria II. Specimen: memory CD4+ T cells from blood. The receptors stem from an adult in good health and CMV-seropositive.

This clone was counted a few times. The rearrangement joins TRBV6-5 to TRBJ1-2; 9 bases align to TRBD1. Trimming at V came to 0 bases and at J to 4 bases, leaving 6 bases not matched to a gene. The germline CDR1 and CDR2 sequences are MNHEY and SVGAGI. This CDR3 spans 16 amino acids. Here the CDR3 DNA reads TGTGCCAGCAGTTACTCCTACAGGGGGCGTAGCTATGGCTACACCTTC. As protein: CASSYSYRGRSYGYTF.

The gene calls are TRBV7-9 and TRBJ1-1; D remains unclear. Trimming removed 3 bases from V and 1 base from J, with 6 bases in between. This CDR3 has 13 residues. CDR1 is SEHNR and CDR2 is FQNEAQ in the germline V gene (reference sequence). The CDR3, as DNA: TGTGCCAGCAGCTTTCGGGGGAACACTGAAGCTTTCTTT. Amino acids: CASSFRGNTEAFF. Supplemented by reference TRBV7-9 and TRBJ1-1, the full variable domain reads DTGVSQNPRHKITKRGQNVTFRCDPISEHNRLYWYRQTLGQGPEFLTYFQNEAQLEKSRLLSDRFSAERPKGSFSTLEIQRTEQGDSAMYLCASSFRGNTEAFFGQGTRLTVV.

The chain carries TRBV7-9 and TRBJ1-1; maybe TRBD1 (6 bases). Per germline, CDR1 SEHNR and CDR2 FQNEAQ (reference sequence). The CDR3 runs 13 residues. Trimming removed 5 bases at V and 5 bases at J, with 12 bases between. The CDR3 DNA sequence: TGTGCCAGCAGCCCCGACAGGAGGACTGAAGCTTTCTTT. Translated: CASSPDRRTEAFF. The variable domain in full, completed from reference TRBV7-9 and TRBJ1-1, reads DTGVSQNPRHKITKRGQNVTFRCDPISEHNRLYWYRQTLGQGPEFLTYFQNEAQLEKSRLLSDRFSAERPKGSFSTLEIQRTEQGDSAMYLCASSPDRRTEAFFGQGTRLTVV.

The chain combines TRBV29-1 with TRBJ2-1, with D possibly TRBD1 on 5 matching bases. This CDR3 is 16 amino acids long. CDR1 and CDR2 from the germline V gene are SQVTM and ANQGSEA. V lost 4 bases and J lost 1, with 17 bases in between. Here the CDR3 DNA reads TGCAGCGTTGTACCCCAAAGGGGTAGGTCCTACAATGAGCAGTTCTTC. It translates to CSVVPQRGRSYNEQFF.

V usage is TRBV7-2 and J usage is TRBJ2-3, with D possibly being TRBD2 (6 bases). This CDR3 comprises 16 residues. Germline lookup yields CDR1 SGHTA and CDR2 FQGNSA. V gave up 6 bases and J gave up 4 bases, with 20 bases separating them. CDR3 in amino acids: CASRMGGNLGADTQYF. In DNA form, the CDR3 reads TGTGCCAGCAGAATGGGCGGGAATTTGGGCGCAGATACGCAGTATTTT.

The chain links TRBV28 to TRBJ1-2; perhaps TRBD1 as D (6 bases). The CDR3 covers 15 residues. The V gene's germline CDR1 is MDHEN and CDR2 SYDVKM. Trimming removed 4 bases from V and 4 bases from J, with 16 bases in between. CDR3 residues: CASSSPRGGAYGYTF. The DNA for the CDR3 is TGTGCCAGCAGTTCCCCTAGGGGGGGAGCCTATGGCTACACCTTC.

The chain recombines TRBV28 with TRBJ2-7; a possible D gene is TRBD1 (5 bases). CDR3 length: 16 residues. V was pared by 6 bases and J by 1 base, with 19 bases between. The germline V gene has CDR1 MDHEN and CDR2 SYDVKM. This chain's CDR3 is CASSPLVWGPSYEQYF. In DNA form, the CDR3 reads TGTGCCAGCAGCCCGCTGGTCTGGGGCCCTTCCTACGAGCAGTACTTC.

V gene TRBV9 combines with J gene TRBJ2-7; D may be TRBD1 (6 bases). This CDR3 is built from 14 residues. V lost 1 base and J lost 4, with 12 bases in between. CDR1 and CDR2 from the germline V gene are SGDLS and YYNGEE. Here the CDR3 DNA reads TGTGCCAGCAGCGTATCGCCTCAGGGGTACGAGCAGTACTTC. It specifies CASSVSPQGYEQYF.

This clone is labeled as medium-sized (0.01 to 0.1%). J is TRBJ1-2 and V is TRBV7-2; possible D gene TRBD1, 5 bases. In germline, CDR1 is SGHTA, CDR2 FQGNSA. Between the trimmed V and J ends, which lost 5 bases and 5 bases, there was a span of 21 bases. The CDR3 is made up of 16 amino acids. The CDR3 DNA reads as TGTGCCAGCAGCGCTTCCGGGACCCCTGGGAAGTATGGCTACACCTTC. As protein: CASSASGTPGKYGYTF.

The CDR3 DNA sequence: TGTGCCAGCAGCTTGGACAGGGGTAGTAAAGAGACCCAGTACTTC. This gives the protein CASSLDRGSKETQYF. The genes are TRBV7-9 and TRBJ2-5; TRBD1 aligns across 9 bases. This CDR3 comprises 15 residues. Germline V lookup: CDR1 SEHNR, CDR2 FQNEAQ (reference sequence). After removal of 3 bases from V and 3 bases from J, the junction contained 5 bases not matched to a gene. The variable domain in full, with the rest retrieved from reference TRBV7-9 and TRBJ2-5, is DTGVSQNPRHKITKRGQNVTFRCDPISEHNRLYWYRQTLGQGPEFLTYFQNEAQLEKSRLLSDRFSAERPKGSFSTLEIQRTEQGDSAMYLCASSLDRGSKETQYFGPGTRLLVL.

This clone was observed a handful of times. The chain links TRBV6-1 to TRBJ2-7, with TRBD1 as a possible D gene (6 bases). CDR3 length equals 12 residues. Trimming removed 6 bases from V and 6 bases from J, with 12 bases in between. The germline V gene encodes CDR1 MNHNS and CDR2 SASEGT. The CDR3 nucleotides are TGTGCCAGCAGGGAGTCAGGGGTCGAGCAGTACTTC. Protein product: CASRESGVEQYF.

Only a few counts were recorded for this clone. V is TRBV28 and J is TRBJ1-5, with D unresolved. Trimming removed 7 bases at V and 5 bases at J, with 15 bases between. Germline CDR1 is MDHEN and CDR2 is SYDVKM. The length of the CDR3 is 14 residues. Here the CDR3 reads CASTDRQAYQPQHF. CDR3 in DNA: TGTGCCAGCACCGATCGGCAGGCTTATCAGCCCCAGCATTTT.

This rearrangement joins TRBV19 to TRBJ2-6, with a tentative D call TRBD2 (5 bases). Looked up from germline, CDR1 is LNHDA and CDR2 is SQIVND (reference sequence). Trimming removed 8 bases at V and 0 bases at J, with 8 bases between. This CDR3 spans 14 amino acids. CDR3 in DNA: TGTGCCAGTCAGGACTTCTCTGGGGCCAACGTCCTGACTTTC. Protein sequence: CASQDFSGANVLTF.

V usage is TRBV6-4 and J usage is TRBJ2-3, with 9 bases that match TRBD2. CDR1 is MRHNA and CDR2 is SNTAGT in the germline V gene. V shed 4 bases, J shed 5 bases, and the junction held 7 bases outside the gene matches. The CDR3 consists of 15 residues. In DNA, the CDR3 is TGTGCCAGCAGTGGTCGAGCGGGGGGTTTAGATACGCAGTATTTT. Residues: CASSGRAGGLDTQYF.

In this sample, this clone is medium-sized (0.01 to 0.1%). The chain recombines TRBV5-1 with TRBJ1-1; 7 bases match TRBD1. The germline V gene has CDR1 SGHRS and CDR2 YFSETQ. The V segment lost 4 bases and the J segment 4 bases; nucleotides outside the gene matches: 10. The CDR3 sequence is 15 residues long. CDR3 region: CASSSLTGFSTEAFF. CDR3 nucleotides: TGCGCCAGCAGCAGCCTGACAGGGTTTAGCACTGAAGCTTTCTTT.

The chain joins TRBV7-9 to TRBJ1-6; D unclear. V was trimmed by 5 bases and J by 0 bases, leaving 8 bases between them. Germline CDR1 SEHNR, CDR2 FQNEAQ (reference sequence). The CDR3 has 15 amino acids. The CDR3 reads CASSRESSYNSPLHF. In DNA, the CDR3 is TGTGCCAGCAGCCGCGAAAGCTCCTATAATTCACCCCTCCACTTT.

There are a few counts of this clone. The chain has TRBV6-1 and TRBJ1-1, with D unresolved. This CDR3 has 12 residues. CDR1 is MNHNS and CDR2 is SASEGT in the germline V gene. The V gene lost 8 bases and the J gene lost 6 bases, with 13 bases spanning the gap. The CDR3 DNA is TGTGCCAGCTCCCCTTGGGCGGCTGAAGCTTTCTTT. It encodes CASSPWAAEAFF.

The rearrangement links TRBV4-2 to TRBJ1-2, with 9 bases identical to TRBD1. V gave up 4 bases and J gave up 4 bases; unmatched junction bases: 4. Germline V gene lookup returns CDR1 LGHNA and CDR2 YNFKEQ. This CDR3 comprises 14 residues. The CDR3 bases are TGTGCCAGCAGCCCCCCGACAGGGGGCTATGGCTACACCTTC. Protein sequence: CASSPPTGGYGYTF.

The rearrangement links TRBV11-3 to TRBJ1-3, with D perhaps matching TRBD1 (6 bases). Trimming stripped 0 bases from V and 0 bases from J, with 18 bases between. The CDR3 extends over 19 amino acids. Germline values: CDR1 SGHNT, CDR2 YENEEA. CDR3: CASSLDRPGQGISGNTIYF. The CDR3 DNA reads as TGTGCCAGCAGCTTAGATCGTCCGGGACAAGGGATCTCTGGAAACACCATATATTTT.

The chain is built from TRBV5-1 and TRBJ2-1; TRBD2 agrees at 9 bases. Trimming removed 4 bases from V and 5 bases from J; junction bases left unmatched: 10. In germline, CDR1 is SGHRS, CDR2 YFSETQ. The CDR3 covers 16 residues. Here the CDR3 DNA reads TGCGCCAGCAGCCTCACAACTAGCGGGTTTGACAATGAGCAGTTCTTC. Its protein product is CASSLTTSGFDNEQFF.

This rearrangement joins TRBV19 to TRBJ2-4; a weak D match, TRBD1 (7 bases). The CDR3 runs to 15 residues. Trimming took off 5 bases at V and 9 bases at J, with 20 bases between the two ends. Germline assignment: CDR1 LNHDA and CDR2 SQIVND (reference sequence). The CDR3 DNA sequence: TGTGCCAGTAGTGTCCAGGGGGGCGCTGTAGGCATTCAGTACTTC. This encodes CASSVQGGAVGIQYF.

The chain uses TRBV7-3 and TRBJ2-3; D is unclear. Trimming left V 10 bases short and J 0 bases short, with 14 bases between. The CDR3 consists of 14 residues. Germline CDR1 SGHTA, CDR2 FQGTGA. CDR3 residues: CATRGPMSTDTQYF. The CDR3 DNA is TGTGCCACTAGAGGACCCATGAGCACAGATACGCAGTATTTT.

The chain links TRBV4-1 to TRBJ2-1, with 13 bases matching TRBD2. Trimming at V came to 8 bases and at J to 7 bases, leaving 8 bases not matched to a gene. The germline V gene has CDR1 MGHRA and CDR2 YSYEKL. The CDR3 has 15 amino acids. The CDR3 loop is CASRSGLAGDNEQFF. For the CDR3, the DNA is TGCGCCAGCCGCAGCGGACTAGCGGGAGATAATGAGCAGTTCTTC.

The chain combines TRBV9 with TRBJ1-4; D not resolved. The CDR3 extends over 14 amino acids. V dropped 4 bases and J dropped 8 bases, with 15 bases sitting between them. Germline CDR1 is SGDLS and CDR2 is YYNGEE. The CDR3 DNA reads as TGTGCCAGCAGCCTTGGGATGGGAGGCGAAAAACTGTTTTTT. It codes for CASSLGMGGEKLFF.

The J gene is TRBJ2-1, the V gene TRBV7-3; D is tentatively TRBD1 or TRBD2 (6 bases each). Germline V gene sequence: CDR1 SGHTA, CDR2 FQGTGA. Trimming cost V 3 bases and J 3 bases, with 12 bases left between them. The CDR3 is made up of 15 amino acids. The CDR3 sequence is CASSLRGALYNEQFF. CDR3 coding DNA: TGTGCCAGCAGCTTGAGGGGGGCCCTCTACAATGAGCAGTTCTTC.

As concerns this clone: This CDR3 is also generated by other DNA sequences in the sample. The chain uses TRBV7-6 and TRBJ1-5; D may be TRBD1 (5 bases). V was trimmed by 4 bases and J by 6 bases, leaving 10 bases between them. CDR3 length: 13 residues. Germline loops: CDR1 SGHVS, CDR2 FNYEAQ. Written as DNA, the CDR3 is TGTGCCAGCAGCTACGGTGGGGCTCAGCCCCAGCATTTT. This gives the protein CASSYGGAQPQHF.